The 10 T cell receptor beta chains reported below all come from one sample, sequenced in a study of immune cell composition in non-small cell lung cancer. The assay was immunoSEQ multiplex PCR, and TCRdb's table has in-frame clones only and misses some. Of fewer than 5,500 clones in the sample, approximately 80% are singletons; the top ten hold roughly 15%. Sample: lung tumor tissue. The receptors originated from a human donor with non-small cell lung cancer.

V is TRBV5-4 and J is TRBJ2-3; D possibly corresponds to TRBD1 (6 bases). The CDR3 runs 13 residues. Trimming removed 0 bases from V and 4 bases from J, with 6 bases in between. Germline CDR1 reads SGHNT; CDR2 reads YYREEE (reference sequence). The CDR3 region has the DNA TGTGCCAGCAGCTTGGCAGGGGCAGATACGCAGTATTTT. The encoded protein is CASSLAGADTQYF.

This chain's CDR3 is CASSEAGGLYQETQYF. The CDR3 bases are TGTGCCAGTAGTGAGGCGGGGGGCTTGTACCAAGAGACCCAGTACTTC. This chain joins TRBV19 and TRBJ2-5; 8 nucleotides align to TRBD2. Germline CDR1 and CDR2: LNHDA and SQIVND (reference sequence). Trimming at V came to 5 bases and at J to 0 bases, leaving 8 bases not matched to a gene. CDR3 length: 16 residues.

V and J are TRBV28 and TRBJ2-7; D not certain. The V gene lost 5 bases and the J gene lost 9 bases, with 20 bases spanning the gap. CDR3 length: 14 residues. The germline V gene has CDR1 MDHEN and CDR2 SYDVKM. CDR3 in amino acids: CASSPLVVSFGQYF. In DNA, the CDR3 is TGTGCCAGCAGTCCCCTTGTAGTATCCTTTGGGCAGTACTTC.

This chain uses TRBV23-1 with TRBJ2-4, with unresolved D. TRBV23-1 is an ORF; its function is uncertain. V was shortened by 0 bases and J by 7 bases, with 28 bases between the two germline ends. The CDR3 totals 20 residues. The CDR3 sequence: CASSQSPHGLGRANNNIQYF. In DNA form, the CDR3 reads TGCGCCAGCAGTCAATCCCCACACGGTTTGGGCAGAGCTAACAACAACATTCAGTACTTC.

In this sample, this clone turned up once. The chain is built from TRBV4-1 and TRBJ2-1, with 7 positions matching TRBD2. Germline-derived CDR1 and CDR2 are MGHRA and YSYEKL. The CDR3 contains 19 residues. V trimming: 3 bases; J trimming: 0 bases; junction bases outside the gene matches: 14. The CDR3 DNA follows: TGCGCCAGCAGCCACCCTCGATTGACTAGCAGACACTCCTACAATGAGCAGTTCTTC. Protein: CASSHPRLTSRHSYNEQFF.

V usage is TRBV7-6 and J usage is TRBJ2-3; 10 bases match TRBD2. The V and J ends lost 5 bases and 5 bases, in that order; junction bases with no gene match: 10. This CDR3 spans 16 amino acids. Germline CDR1 and CDR2: SGHVS and FNYEAQ. The CDR3 region has the DNA TGTGCCAGCAGCCCTAAGCGGGAGGGAAGGAGAGATACGCAGTATTTT. Translated: CASSPKREGRRDTQYF.

The chain is built from TRBV5-1 and TRBJ1-2; D may be TRBD1 (5 bases). Trimming removed 5 bases at V and 5 bases at J, with 22 bases between. This CDR3 has 16 residues. Germline V gene data show CDR1 as SGHRS and CDR2 as YFSETQ. The CDR3 loop is CASSPGGPPGKYGYTF. The CDR3 DNA is TGCGCCAGCAGTCCCGGAGGGCCCCCAGGGAAGTATGGCTACACCTTC.

This clone was found once. The junction does not match germline at one end; this may be a read error. The chain recombines TRBV7-7 with TRBJ2-5, with a tentative D call TRBD2 (6 bases). The CDR3 totals 14 residues. In germline, CDR1 is SSHAT, CDR2 FNYEAQ (reference sequence). CDR3 bases: TGTGCTAGCAGCTTAGTCGGGGGAGAAGAGACCCAGTACTTC. It encodes CASSLVGGEETQYF.

The chain uses TRBV18 and TRBJ2-3; D perhaps matches TRBD2 (7 bases). This CDR3 is 15 amino acids long. Trimming cost V 2 bases and J 6 bases, with 15 bases left between them. In germline, CDR1 is KGHSH, CDR2 LQKENI. CDR3 bases: TGTGCCAGCTCACCAAACCAAGGGGGAGGGGATACGCAGTATTTT. The encoded protein is CASSPNQGGGDTQYF.

This clone was picked up a small number of times. V gene TRBV25-1 combines with J gene TRBJ1-2; D unclear. CDR3 length: 16 residues. The V and J ends lost 3 bases and 2 bases respectively, with 16 bases between them. Germline lookup yields CDR1 MGHDK and CDR2 SYGVNS. This CDR3 reads CASSDEHMPSNYGYTF. The CDR3 DNA reads TGTGCCAGCAGTGATGAGCATATGCCGTCAAACTATGGCTACACCTTC.